This T cell receptor beta chain was observed in a study of radiotherapy plus CTLA-4 blockade in lung cancer. This CDR3 has 14 residues. Germline CDR1 is MDHEN and CDR2 is SYDVKM. The sample holds one count of this clone. One end of the junction varies from germline; a read error may be responsible. The data were produced by immunoSEQ multiplex PCR, yet TCRdb's version contains in-frame clones alone and is incomplete. The profile shows 40,000 or so clones, approximately 86% of them singletons. The source material was peripheral blood, sampled from a patient treated with radiotherapy plus ipilimumab. The clonotype comes from a human donor with non-small cell lung cancer whose response to radiotherapy plus ipilimumab could not be evaluated. V gene TRBV28 combines with J gene TRBJ2-7, with 7 positions matching TRBD2. The CDR3 nucleotides read TGTGCCAGCAGTAGCCAGCGGGACTTTTACGAGCGGTACTTC. It is translated as CASSSQRDFYERYF. The variable domain in full, completed from reference TRBV28 and TRBJ2-7, reads DVKVTQSSRYLVKRTGEKVFLECVQDMDHENMFWYRQDPGLGLRLIYFSYDVKMKEKGDIPEGYSVSREKKERFSLILESASTNQTSMYLCASSSQRDFYERYFGPGTRLTVT.